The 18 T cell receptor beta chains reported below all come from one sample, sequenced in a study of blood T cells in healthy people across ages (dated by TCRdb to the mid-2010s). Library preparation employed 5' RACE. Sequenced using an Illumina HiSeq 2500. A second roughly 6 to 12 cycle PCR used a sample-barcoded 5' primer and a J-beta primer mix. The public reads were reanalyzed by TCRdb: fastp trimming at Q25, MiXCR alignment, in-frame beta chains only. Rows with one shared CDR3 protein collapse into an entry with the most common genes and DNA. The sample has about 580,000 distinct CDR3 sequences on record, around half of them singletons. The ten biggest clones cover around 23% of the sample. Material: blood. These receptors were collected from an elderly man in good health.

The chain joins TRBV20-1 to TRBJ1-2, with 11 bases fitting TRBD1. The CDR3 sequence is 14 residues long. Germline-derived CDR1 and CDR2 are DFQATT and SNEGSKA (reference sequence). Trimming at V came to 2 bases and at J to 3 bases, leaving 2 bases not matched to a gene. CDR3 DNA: TGCAGTGCTAGACGGACAGGGGGCTACTATGGCTACACCTTC. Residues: CSARRTGGYYGYTF.

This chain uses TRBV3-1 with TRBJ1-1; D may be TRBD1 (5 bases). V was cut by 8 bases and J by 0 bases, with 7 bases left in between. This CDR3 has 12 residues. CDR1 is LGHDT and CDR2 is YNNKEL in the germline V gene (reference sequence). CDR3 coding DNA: TGTGCCAGCGGGGACCTGAACACTGAAGCTTTCTTT. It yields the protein CASGDLNTEAFF.

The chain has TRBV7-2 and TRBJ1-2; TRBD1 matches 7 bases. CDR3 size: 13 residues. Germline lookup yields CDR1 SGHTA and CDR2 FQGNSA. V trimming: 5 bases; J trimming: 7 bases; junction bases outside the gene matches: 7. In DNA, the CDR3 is TGTGCCAGCAGCCGAGACAGGGCTGGTGGCTACACCTTC. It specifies CASSRDRAGGYTF.

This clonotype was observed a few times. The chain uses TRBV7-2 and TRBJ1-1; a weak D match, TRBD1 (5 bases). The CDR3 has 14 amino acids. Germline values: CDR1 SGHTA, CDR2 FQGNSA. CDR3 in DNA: TGTGCATCCAGCTGGGGGGGGTACGGCACTGAAGCTTTCTTT. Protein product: CASSWGGYGTEAFF.

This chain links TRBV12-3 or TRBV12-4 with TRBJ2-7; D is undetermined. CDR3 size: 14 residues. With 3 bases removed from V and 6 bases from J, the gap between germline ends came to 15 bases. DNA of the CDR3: TGTGCCAGCAGTTTGGAACTGGTCGCGATCGAGCAGTACTTC. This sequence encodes CASSLELVAIEQYF.

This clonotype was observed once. The CDR3 sequence: CSGSWAFF. The CDR3 coding sequence is TGCAGTGGCAGTTGGGCGTTCTTC. The V call is TRBV20-1, the J call TRBJ2-1; D call uncertain. Trimming left V 7 bases short and J 15 bases short, with 10 bases between. Germline values: CDR1 DFQATT, CDR2 SNEGSKA (reference sequence). The CDR3 is 8 residues long.

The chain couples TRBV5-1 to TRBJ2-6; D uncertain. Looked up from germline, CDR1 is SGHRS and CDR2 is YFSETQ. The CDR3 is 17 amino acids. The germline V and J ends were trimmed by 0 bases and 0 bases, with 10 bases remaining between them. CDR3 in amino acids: CASSLAPGSSGANVLTF. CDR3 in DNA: TGCGCCAGCAGCTTGGCGCCGGGTAGCTCTGGGGCCAACGTCCTGACTTTC. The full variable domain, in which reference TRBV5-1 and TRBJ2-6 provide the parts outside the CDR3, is KAGVTQTPRYLIKTRGQQVTLSCSPISGHRSVSWYQQTPGQGLQFLFEYFSETQRNKGNFPGRFSGRQFSNSRSEMNVSTLELGDSALYLCASSLAPGSSGANVLTFGAGSRLTVL.

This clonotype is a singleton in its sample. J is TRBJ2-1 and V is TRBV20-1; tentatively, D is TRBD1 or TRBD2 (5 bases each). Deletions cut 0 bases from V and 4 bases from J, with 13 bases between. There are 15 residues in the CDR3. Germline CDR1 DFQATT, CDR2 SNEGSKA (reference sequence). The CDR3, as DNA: TGCAGTGCTAGAGACGGGGCCGGGCCTTACAATGAGCAGTTCTTC. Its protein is CSARDGAGPYNEQFF.

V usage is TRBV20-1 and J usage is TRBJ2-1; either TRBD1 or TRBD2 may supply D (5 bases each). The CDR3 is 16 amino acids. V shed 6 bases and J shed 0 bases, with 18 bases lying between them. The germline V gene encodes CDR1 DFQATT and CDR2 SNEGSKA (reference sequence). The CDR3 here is CSAYRSRGSSYNEQFF. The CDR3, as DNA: TGCAGTGCCTACCGATCTCGGGGCAGCTCCTACAATGAGCAGTTCTTC.

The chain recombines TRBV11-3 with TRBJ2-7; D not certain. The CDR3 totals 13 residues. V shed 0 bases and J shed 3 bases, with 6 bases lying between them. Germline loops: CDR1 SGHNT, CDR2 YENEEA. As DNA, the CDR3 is TGTGCCAGCAGCTTAGATCAGGACTACGAGCAGTACTTC. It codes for CASSLDQDYEQYF. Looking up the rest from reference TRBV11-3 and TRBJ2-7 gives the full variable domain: EAGVVQSPRYKIIEKKQPVAFWCNPISGHNTLYWYLQNLGQGPELLIRYENEEAVDDSQLPKDRFSAERLKGVDSTLKIQPAELGDSAVYLCASSLDQDYEQYFGPGTRLTVT.

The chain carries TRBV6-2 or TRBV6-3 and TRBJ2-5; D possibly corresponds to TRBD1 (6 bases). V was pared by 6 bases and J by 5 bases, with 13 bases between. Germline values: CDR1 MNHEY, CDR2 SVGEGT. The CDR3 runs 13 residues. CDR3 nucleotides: TGTGCCAGCAGGAGTACAGGGTTCGAGACCCAGTACTTC. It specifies CASRSTGFETQYF.

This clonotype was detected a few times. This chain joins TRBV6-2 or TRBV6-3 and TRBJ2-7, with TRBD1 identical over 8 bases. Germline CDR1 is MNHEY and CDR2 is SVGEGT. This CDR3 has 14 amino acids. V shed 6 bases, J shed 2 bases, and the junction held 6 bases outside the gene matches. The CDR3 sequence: CASRRQGSPYEQYF. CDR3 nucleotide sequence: TGTGCCAGCAGAAGACAGGGGAGCCCCTACGAGCAGTACTTC.

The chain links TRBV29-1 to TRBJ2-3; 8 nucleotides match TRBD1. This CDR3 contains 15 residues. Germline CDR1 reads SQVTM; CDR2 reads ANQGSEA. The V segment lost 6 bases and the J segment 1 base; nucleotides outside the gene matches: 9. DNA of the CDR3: TGCAGCGTAGTCCGACAGGGGACGGGCACAGATACGCAGTATTTT. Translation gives CSVVRQGTGTDTQYF.

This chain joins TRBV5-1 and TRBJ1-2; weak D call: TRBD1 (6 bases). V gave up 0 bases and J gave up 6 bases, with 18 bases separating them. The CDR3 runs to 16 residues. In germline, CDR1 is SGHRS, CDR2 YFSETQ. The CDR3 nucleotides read TGCGCCAGCAGCTTGGACCCCAACAGGGAAGGGGATGGCTACACCTTC. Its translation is CASSLDPNREGDGYTF.

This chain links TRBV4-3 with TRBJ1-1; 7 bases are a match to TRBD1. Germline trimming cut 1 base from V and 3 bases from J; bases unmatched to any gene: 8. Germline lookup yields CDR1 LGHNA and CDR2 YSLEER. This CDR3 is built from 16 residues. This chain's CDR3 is CASSQGAGQADTEAFF. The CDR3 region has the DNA TGCGCCAGCAGCCAAGGGGCTGGACAGGCGGACACTGAAGCTTTCTTT.

The CDR3 nucleotides read TGCAGCGTTGGCGGCGGGCGCGGCCCCTACAATGAGCAGTTCTTC. It is translated as CSVGGGRGPYNEQFF. V and J are TRBV29-1 and TRBJ2-1; possible D gene TRBD2, 5 bases. This CDR3 is 15 amino acids long. Trimming stripped 4 bases from V and 2 bases from J, with 15 bases between. CDR1 is SQVTM, CDR2 ANQGSEA, per germline.

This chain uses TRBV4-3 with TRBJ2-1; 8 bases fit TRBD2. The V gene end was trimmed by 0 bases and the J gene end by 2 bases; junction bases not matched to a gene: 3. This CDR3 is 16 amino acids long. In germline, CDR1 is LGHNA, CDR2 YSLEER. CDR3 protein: CASSQDSGGAYNEQFF. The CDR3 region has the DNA TGCGCCAGCAGCCAAGATTCGGGGGGGGCCTACAATGAGCAGTTCTTC.

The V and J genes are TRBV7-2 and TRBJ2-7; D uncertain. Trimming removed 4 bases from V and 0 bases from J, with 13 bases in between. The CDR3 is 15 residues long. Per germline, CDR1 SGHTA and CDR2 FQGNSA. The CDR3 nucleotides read TGTGCCAGCAGCTCCCCCGGGTGGAACTCCTACGAGCAGTACTTC. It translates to CASSSPGWNSYEQYF.